This T cell receptor beta chain was sequenced for a study of CD8+ T cells in alopecia areata listed by TCRdb under 2018. Some background on the complete study: The treated patients, all with moderate-to-severe alopecia areata, were enrolled in an open-label pilot trial of oral tofacitinib given at 5 to 10 mg twice daily. Tofacitinib was given for 6 to 18 months, followed by 6 months of follow-up off drug to assess delayed response and recurrence. For the treated patients, the SALT score, which quantifies what percentage of scalp surface area is affected, served as the measure of disease severity. The study used high-throughput TCRbeta sequencing to examine T cell clonal expansion in alopecia areata, in both the C3H/HeJ mouse model and human patients. On the human side, TCRbeta sequencing was run on scalp tissue and on sorted CD4+ and CD8+ peripheral blood T cells from healthy controls and from alopecia areata patients with either patchy or totalis/universalis disease. Patients on tofacitinib were biopsied at baseline and after 4 and 24 weeks of treatment, and several of the patients also had a later scalp biopsy. Scalp clonality was compared across normal scalp (n=4), patchy alopecia areata scalp (n=8), and alopecia totalis/universalis scalp (n=8). RNA was extracted with the PAXgene miRNA kit for fixed scalp, the miRNeasy kit for PBMCs, and the RNeasy kit for mouse skin. immunoSEQ multiplex PCR using 35 Vbeta forward primers and 13 Jbeta reverse primers was used to amplify TCRbeta CDR3 regions. The paper as a whole reports these results and caveats: Unlike mouse skin, which is dominated by gammadelta T cells, normal human skin has resident alphabeta T cells that are also sequenced, and this complicates analysis of the scalp TCR repertoire. Many expanded lesional clones persisted in scalp and blood during tofacitinib treatment, which may partly explain relapse after stopping treatment. Tofacitinib significantly lowered scalp clonality and the number of expanded CD8+ clones among the top 100 scalp clones. Because the treated cohort was small and had just a single nonresponder, larger studies are needed to establish links between baseline CD8+ expansion and response. TCR sequences shared between patients were less clear than in mice, possibly partly because of HLA diversity in the patient population. Higher clonality and more expanded CD8+ clones were observed in lesional scalp than in normal scalp, particularly in alopecia totalis/universalis, a finding suggestive of antigenic drive.

The germline V gene encodes CDR1 SEHNR and CDR2 FQNEAQ (reference sequence). V is cut by 0 bases and J by 5 bases, and the space between the germline ends is 10 bases. Measured from the cysteine to the phenylalanine, the CDR3 is 14 residues long. The read is trimmed to its CDR3 DNA, 42 bases read in frame from base 1. Libraries were constructed by the immunoSEQ multiplex PCR assay. RNA was extracted from all samples and reverse transcribed into cDNA as template for TCR sequencing. First-strand cDNA was synthesized using SuperScript III with a 2:1 mix of oligo-dT and random hexamers. A synthetic immune receptor repertoire was used to measure amplification bias, and any remaining bias was corrected computationally. As for the original processing: Raw reads were preprocessed to remove errors, and CDR3 was defined by IMGT conventions from the conserved cysteine to phenylalanine. Clonality was computed as 1 minus the Shannon entropy, with the entropy normalized by log2 of the number of productive unique TCRs. Scalp TCRbeta sequences were cross-referenced with sorted blood CD4 and CD8 repertoires so that the CD4 or CD8 identity of scalp clones could be inferred. TCRdb stores this immuneACCESS table with in-frame sequences only. Part of the clones is absent; in the studies checked, under half of the shortfall reflects unresolved V genes, and no reason is known for the rest. That table gives V, J and clone size, and the DNA gave D and trimming. In this sample the table shows some 99,000 clones, about 58% of which occur a single time. The leading ten clones occupy 15% to 17% of the sample.

The time point label for this specimen denotes: around 28 days on oral tofacitinib. The treatment or condition label corresponds to: oral pan-JAK inhibitor, 5-10 mg twice daily. Lesional scalp punch biopsies and peripheral blood were collected from alopecia areata patients. PBMCs were isolated by density centrifugation and stained for CD3, CD4 and CD8, after which CD4+ and CD8+ T cells were sorted on a FACSAria. This clone has a handful of counts. This clone's antigen is unknown. No much larger clonotype is one base removed from it; base qualities were not supplied. The sample carries other DNA sequences with the same CDR3.

This specimen was CD8+ T cells sorted from blood, taken at week 4, from a patient treated with tofacitinib. This receptor was obtained from a human donor with alopecia areata. This chain joins TRBV7-9 to TRBJ2-5, with a tentative D gene TRBD1 over 6 matching bases. The base sequence is TGTGCCAGCAGCTTAGCTGGGGGCCAGGAGACCCAGTACTTC. It is translated as CASSLAGGQETQYF.